This T cell receptor beta chain was captured by sequencing in a study of T-cell reconstitution after alpha-beta-depleted transplantation in children. Preparing the TCRbeta library involved the use of unique molecular identifiers. Using its own MiXCR run on the PCR reads, TCRdb lists one record per CDR3 protein. The data contain 380,000 or so distinct CDR3 sequences, about an eighth of them seen just once; the ten biggest clones take up 3.5% to 4.5%. Trimming took 7 bases from V and 8 from J, leaving 15 bases between them. Germline CDR1 reads MDHEN; CDR2 reads SYDVKM. The CDR3 runs 13 residues. This clonotype was seen a few times.

Specimen: PBMCs, collected from the stem cell graft. The chain links TRBV28 to TRBJ2-4; D is possibly TRBD1 or TRBD2 (5 bases each). This receptor was identified in a human donor who donated a stem cell graft to a child with Fanconi anemia. For the CDR3, the DNA is TGTGCCAGCACCCCAGGGCCGGAGGACATTCAGTACTTC. Translation gives CASTPGPEDIQYF.